A single sample is the source of the 18 T cell receptor beta chains below, sequenced in a study of cytomegalovirus exposure and HLA in healthy donors. The method was immunoSEQ multiplex PCR; TCRdb's version includes in-frame clones alone and lacks a portion of them. The table has around 150,000 clones, around 90% seen once. The specimen was PBMCs. Receptors originate from a woman aged 18 to 35 in good health and CMV-seropositive.

The chain carries TRBV2 and TRBJ1-1; D possibly corresponds to TRBD1 (6 bases). CDR1 is SNHLY, CDR2 FYNNEI, per germline. The V end lost 3 bases, the J end lost 5 bases, and 7 bases lay between the germline ends. This CDR3 has 12 residues. The CDR3 sequence: CASSDGQTEAFF. CDR3 bases: TGTGCCAGCAGTGATGGACAGACTGAAGCTTTCTTT. Full variable domain (missing parts from reference TRBV2 and TRBJ1-1): EPEVTQTPSHQVTQMGQEVILRCVPISNHLYFYWYRQILGQKVEFLVSFYNNEISEKSEIFDDQFSVERPDGSNFTLKIRSTKLEDSAMYFCASSDGQTEAFFGQGTRLTVV.

The chain is built from TRBV28 and TRBJ1-5, with D perhaps matching TRBD1 (6 bases). The V gene's germline CDR1 is MDHEN and CDR2 SYDVKM. CDR3 length: 14 amino acids. V shed 6 bases and J shed 4 bases, with 13 bases lying between them. The CDR3 sequence: CASRGHLRNQPQHF. For the CDR3, the DNA is TGTGCCAGCAGGGGACACCTAAGGAATCAGCCCCAGCATTTT.

The rearrangement uses TRBV9 and TRBJ1-2; tentatively, D is TRBD1 (5 bases). V was trimmed by 3 bases and J by 7 bases, leaving 19 bases between them. Germline lookup yields CDR1 SGDLS and CDR2 YYNGEE. CDR3 length: 15 amino acids. As DNA, the CDR3 is TGTGCCAGCAGCGCATACACGTATGGGGCTGTTGGCTACACCTTC. Residues: CASSAYTYGAVGYTF.

This clone was counted a single time. V usage is TRBV7-9 and J usage is TRBJ2-3; TRBD2 might be the D (5 bases). Germline V gene lookup returns CDR1 SEHNR and CDR2 FQNEAQ (reference sequence). Trimming took 5 bases from V and 10 from J, leaving 31 bases between them. The length of the CDR3 is 18 residues. The DNA for the CDR3 is TGTGCCAGCAGCCGCATAGGATATAGAGGGTTTGCGAAGACCGCGCAGTATTTT. This sequence encodes CASSRIGYRGFAKTAQYF.

This chain connects TRBV4-3 to TRBJ2-3; 8 bases align to TRBD2. The CDR3 is 15 residues long. CDR1 and CDR2 (germline): LGHNA, YSLEER. V trimming: 0 bases; J trimming: 8 bases; junction bases outside the gene matches: 7. CDR3 sequence reads: CASSQERGAGVTQYF. In DNA, the CDR3 is TGCGCCAGCAGCCAAGAGCGGGGGGCAGGGGTTACGCAGTATTTT.

The rearrangement uses TRBV6-5 and TRBJ2-3, with 8 bases identical to TRBD1. The ends lost 8 bases at V and 0 bases at J; junction bases unmatched: 7. The V gene's germline CDR1 is MNHEY and CDR2 SVGAGI. This CDR3 is 15 amino acids long. As DNA, the CDR3 is TGTGCCAGCGGCGGGACAGGCACTAGCACAGATACGCAGTATTTT. This gives the protein CASGGTGTSTDTQYF.

The CDR3, as DNA: TGCGCCAGCAGCTTGGCAGGGCTAAGGGAGCAGTACTTC. Encoded protein: CASSLAGLREQYF. The rearrangement uses TRBV5-1 and TRBJ2-7, with D tentatively TRBD1 (5 bases). V was clipped by 0 bases and J by 7 bases, with 11 bases between them. This CDR3 has 13 residues. The germline V gene encodes CDR1 SGHRS and CDR2 YFSETQ.

The chain carries TRBV12-5 and TRBJ2-1; TRBD2 matches at 8 bases. Germline CDR1 reads LGHNT; CDR2 reads FRNRAP. The CDR3 runs to 13 residues. V shed 6 bases and J 6 bases; nucleotides not matched to a gene: 4. CDR3 in DNA: TGTGCTAGTGGGCCCCTAGCGGGCAATGAGCAGTTCTTC. This codes for CASGPLAGNEQFF.

This chain links TRBV5-1 with TRBJ2-5, with TRBD2 matching 8 bases. Germline CDR1 and CDR2: SGHRS and YFSETQ. CDR3 length equals 16 residues. The J segment lost 4 bases and the V segment lost 6 bases, leaving 14 bases of the junction unmatched. CDR3 DNA: TGCGCCAGCACCCGGCGGGGGGCTCTAGCGGGAGAGACCCAGTACTTC. Protein product: CASTRRGALAGETQYF.

V usage is TRBV5-6 and J usage is TRBJ1-2; possibly TRBD1 for D (6 bases). Germline V gene lookup returns CDR1 SGHDT and CDR2 YYEEEE. V was trimmed by 7 bases and J by 8 bases, leaving 18 bases between them. The CDR3 sequence is 13 residues long. In DNA form, the CDR3 reads TGTGCCAGCCTACCCCAGGGGTTTGAGGGCTACACCTTC. Its translation is CASLPQGFEGYTF.

The genes are TRBV15 and TRBJ2-1; TRBD2 matches 7 bases. The length of the CDR3 is 15 residues. The germline CDR1 and CDR2 sequences are LNHNV and YYDKDF (reference sequence). V trimming: 5 bases; J trimming: 2 bases; junction bases outside the gene matches: 6. The CDR3 protein is CATSSGLVAYNEQFF. The CDR3 nucleotides are TGTGCCACCAGCTCTGGACTAGTGGCCTACAATGAGCAGTTCTTC.

The chain has TRBV18 and TRBJ2-3; TRBD2 matches 10 bases. The germline gives CDR1 KGHSH, CDR2 LQKENI. J gave up 2 bases and V 6 bases, and 8 bases lay outside the gene matches. This CDR3 contains 16 residues. In DNA form, the CDR3 reads TGTGCCAGCTCGTACACTAGCGGGGAGTTCACAGATACGCAGTATTTT. It translates to CASSYTSGEFTDTQYF.

The chain couples TRBV19 to TRBJ1-5, with 7 bases fitting TRBD1. The CDR3 contains 17 residues. J was trimmed by 3 bases and V by 5 bases; bases with no gene match: 13. Germline V lookup: CDR1 LNHDA, CDR2 SQIVND (reference sequence). The CDR3 bases are TGTGCCAGTAGTTCCCCCAGACAGGGAGTTTTCAATCAGCCCCAGCATTTT. Protein product: CASSSPRQGVFNQPQHF.

This clone was counted a single time. This chain links TRBV28 with TRBJ1-2; 10 bases fit TRBD1. V lost 3 bases to trimming and J lost 7 bases; unmatched junction nucleotides: 2. The CDR3 sequence is 13 residues long. CDR1 and CDR2 (germline): MDHEN, SYDVKM. CDR3 in amino acids: CASSFRDRGGYTF. The CDR3 nucleotides are TGTGCCAGCAGTTTTAGGGACAGGGGTGGCTACACCTTC.

This clone was seen once. This CDR3 reads CASSIGAGPSTDTQYF. The CDR3 region has the DNA TGTGCCAGTAGTATAGGTGCGGGACCAAGCACAGATACGCAGTATTTT. This chain links TRBV19 with TRBJ2-3; D may be TRBD2 (6 bases). The CDR3 consists of 16 residues. With 1 base removed from V and 0 bases from J, the gap between germline ends came to 11 bases. Germline loops: CDR1 LNHDA, CDR2 SQIVND (reference sequence).

The count of this clone is one. This rearrangement joins TRBV12-5 to TRBJ1-3; D is uncertain. With 5 bases removed from V and 0 bases from J, the gap between germline ends came to 8 bases. This CDR3 has 14 residues. The germline CDR1 and CDR2 sequences are LGHNT and FRNRAP. The CDR3 region has the DNA TGTGCTAGTGGTGTCGGGAACTCTGGAAACACCATATATTTT. Protein sequence: CASGVGNSGNTIYF.

The CDR3 region has the DNA TGTGCCAGCAGCCTCCGGGACAGGGGCCCATACGAGCAGTACTTC. Protein product: CASSLRDRGPYEQYF. The chain joins TRBV6-5 to TRBJ2-7; 10 nucleotides line up with TRBD1. V was pared by 6 bases and J by 4 bases, with 9 bases of the junction left unmatched. The CDR3 contains 15 residues. Germline V lookup: CDR1 MNHEY, CDR2 SVGAGI.

The chain has TRBV28 and TRBJ1-2; D not resolved. There are 12 residues in the CDR3. Germline V gene data show CDR1 as MDHEN and CDR2 as SYDVKM. V lost 1 base, J lost 8 bases, and 8 bases lay in between. Here the CDR3 reads CASSLSPVGYTF. In DNA form, the CDR3 reads TGTGCCAGCAGTTTATCTCCGGTCGGCTACACCTTC.